This T cell receptor (beta chain) emerged from a study of post-analysis software for immune sequencing data. Study as a whole: Relapsing-remitting, secondary progressive and progressive-relapsing forms made up the multiple sclerosis disease courses.

The study, taken as a whole, reports: When patients were compared with controls, four or five TRBV segments were more frequent, TRBV5-6, TRBV5-1 and TRBV20-1 among them. Pronounced co-clustering by F measure was evident among identically batched samples. Multiple sclerosis patients had significantly lower normalized Chao1 diversity than controls.

The CDR3 consists of 12 residues. Germline CDR1 is SGHRS and CDR2 is YFSETQ. V dropped 5 bases and J dropped 6 bases, with 10 bases sitting between them. A remark on this clonotype: As yet, its antigen is unknown.

Unique molecular identifiers were carried by the TCR beta cDNA libraries. The authors obtained 500,000 or so cDNA molecules from around 0.96 to 9.9 million T cells. MiXCR, run by TCRdb on the PCR reads, gives a single entry per CDR3 protein. The table shows roughly 730,000 distinct CDR3 sequences, with roughly 29% occurring only once. The sequencing input was blood. The V call is TRBV5-1, the J call TRBJ2-3; perhaps D is TRBD1 or TRBD2 (7 bases each). The receptor was derived from a girl aged 5-17 years with multiple sclerosis. CDR3 DNA sequence: TGCGCCAGCAGTCAGGGGGGGGATACGCAGTATTTT. It translates to CASSQGGDTQYF.